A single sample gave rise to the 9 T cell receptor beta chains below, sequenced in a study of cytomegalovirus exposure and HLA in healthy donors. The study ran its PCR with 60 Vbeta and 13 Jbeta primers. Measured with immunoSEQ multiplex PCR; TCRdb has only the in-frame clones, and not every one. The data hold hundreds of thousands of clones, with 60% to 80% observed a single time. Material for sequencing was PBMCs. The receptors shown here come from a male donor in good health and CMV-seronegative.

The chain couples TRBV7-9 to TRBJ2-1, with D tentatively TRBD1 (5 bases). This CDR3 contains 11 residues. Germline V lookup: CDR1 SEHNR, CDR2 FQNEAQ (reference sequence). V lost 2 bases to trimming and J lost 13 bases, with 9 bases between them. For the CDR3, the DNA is TGTGCCAGCAGCTTACTTACAGGCCAGTTCTTC. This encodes CASSLLTGQFF.

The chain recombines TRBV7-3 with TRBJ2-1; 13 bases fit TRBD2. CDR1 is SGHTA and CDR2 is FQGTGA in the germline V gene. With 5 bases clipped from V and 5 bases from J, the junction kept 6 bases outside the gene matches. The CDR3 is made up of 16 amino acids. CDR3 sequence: CASSPRGLAGNNEQFF. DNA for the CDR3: TGTGCCAGCAGCCCTAGGGGACTAGCGGGAAACAATGAGCAGTTCTTC.

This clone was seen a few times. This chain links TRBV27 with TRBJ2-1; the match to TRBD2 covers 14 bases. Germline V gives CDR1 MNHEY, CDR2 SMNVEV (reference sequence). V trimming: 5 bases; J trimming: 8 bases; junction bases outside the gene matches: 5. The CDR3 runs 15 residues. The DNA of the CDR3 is TGTGCCAGCAGTAGGGGACTAGCGGGAGACGATGAGCAGTTCTTC. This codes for CASSRGLAGDDEQFF.

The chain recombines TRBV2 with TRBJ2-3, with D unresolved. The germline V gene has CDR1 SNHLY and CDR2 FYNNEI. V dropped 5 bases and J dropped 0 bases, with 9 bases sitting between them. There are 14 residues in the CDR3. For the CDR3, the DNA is TGTGCCAGCAGTACAACTACTAGCACAGATACGCAGTATTTT. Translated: CASSTTTSTDTQYF.

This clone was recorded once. The CDR3: CSVGPGVTSDEQFF. In nucleotides, the CDR3 is TGCAGCGTTGGACCCGGAGTGACTAGCGATGAGCAGTTCTTC. This chain joins TRBV29-1 and TRBJ2-1, with 8 bases identical to TRBD2. The ends lost 4 bases at V and 8 bases at J; junction bases unmatched: 10. There are 14 residues in the CDR3. In germline, CDR1 is SQVTM, CDR2 ANQGSEA.

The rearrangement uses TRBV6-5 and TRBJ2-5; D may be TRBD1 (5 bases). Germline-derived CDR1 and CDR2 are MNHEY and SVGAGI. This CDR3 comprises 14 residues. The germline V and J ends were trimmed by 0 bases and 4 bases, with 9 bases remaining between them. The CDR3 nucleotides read TGTGCCAGCAGTTACTCGGGGCAGGGAGAGACCCAGTACTTC. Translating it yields CASSYSGQGETQYF.

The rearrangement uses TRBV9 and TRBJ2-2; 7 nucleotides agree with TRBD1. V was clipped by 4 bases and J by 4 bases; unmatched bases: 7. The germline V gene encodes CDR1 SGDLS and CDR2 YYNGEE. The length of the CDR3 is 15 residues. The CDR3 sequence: CASSLTGYTTGELFF. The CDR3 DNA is TGTGCCAGCAGCTTGACAGGGTATACCACCGGGGAGCTGTTTTTT.

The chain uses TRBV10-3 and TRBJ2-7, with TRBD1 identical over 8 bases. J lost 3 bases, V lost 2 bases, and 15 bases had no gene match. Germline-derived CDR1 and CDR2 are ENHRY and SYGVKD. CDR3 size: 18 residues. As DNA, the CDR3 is TGTGCCATCAGTGAGAGGAGTGGCCAGGACAGGGTAGTCTACGAGCAGTACTTC. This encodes CAISERSGQDRVVYEQYF.

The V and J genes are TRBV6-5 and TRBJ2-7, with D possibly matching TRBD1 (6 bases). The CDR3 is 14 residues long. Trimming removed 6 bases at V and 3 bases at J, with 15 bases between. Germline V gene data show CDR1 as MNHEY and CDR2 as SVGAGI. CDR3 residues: CASRSSGQNYEQYF. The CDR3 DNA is TGTGCCAGCAGGAGCAGCGGACAGAACTACGAGCAGTACTTC.